A selection of T cell receptor beta chains follows, all from one sample in a study of CD8 T cells in ankylosing spondylitis. TCRdb analysed the 5' RACE reads with MiXCR anew, one entry per CDR3 protein. The data show 190,000 or so distinct CDR3 sequences, about 13% seen once. Sequenced: blood, either unsorted or a sorted T cell fraction (not recorded which). These receptors were taken from a male donor with ankylosing spondylitis or in good health (not recorded which). Both conserved end residues are part of each CDR3. Fields, in order: J gene, V gene, CDR3 protein.

J: TRBJ2-5
V: TRBV7-9
CDR3: CASSPFNGKETQYF

J: TRBJ1-1
V: TRBV6-1
CDR3: CASSDSGGTEAFF

J: TRBJ2-5
V: TRBV10-3
CDR3: CAISGTLQETQYF

J: TRBJ1-1
V: TRBV4-1
CDR3: CASSQTGGNTEAFF

J: TRBJ2-7
V: TRBV4-2
CDR3: CASSHSGVSYEQYF

J: TRBJ2-1
V: TRBV6-4
CDR3: CASSEGLEGNEQFF

J: TRBJ1-1
V: TRBV11-2
CDR3: CASSLDLTGAGTEAFF

J: TRBJ2-3
V: TRBV20-1
CDR3: CSARGRLAGTDTQYF

J: TRBJ1-1
V: TRBV5-1
CDR3: CASSLGYSEDLNTEAFF

J: TRBJ2-3
V: TRBV3-1
CDR3: CASSLGPRGDTQYF

J: TRBJ2-5
V: TRBV3-1
CDR3: CASRGGFLGPKETQYF

J: TRBJ1-1
V: TRBV5-1
CDR3: CASSLVGLMNTEAFF

J: TRBJ2-7
V: TRBV5-1
CDR3: CASSLSGEGYEQYF

J: TRBJ1-3
V: TRBV12-5
CDR3: CASEEGGAFSGNTIYF

J: TRBJ2-7
V: TRBV3-1
CDR3: CASTQADEQYF

J: TRBJ1-4
V: TRBV7-9
CDR3: CASSLAPGKEEKLFF

J: TRBJ2-2
V: TRBV10-3
CDR3: CAVVQDGELFF

J: TRBJ1-5
V: TRBV12-3/TRBV12-4
CDR3: CASSTGDSNQPQHF

J: TRBJ2-7
V: TRBV7-2
CDR3: CASSRPGGTYEQYF

J: TRBJ2-7
V: TRBV7-9
CDR3: CASSLNVAGGPYEQYF

J: TRBJ1-1
V: TRBV5-6
CDR3: CASSLGPGRNTEAFF

J: TRBJ2-7
V: TRBV4-2
CDR3: CASRQQGGEQYF

J: TRBJ2-7
V: TRBV19
CDR3: CASSSSTGAEQYF

J: TRBJ1-1
V: TRBV7-9
CDR3: CASSRELVNTEAFF

J: TRBJ2-7
V: TRBV27
CDR3: CASSLSGTGRYEQYF

J: TRBJ2-1
V: TRBV5-1
CDR3: CASSLDLADNEQFF

J: TRBJ2-7
V: TRBV10-3
CDR3: CAAGEVNEQYF

J: TRBJ2-7
V: TRBV2
CDR3: CASSVEVSYEQYF

J: TRBJ2-7
V: TRBV29-1
CDR3: CSVEDLGLAGQWEQYF

J: TRBJ1-1
V: TRBV4-1
CDR3: CASSGTGAPVGYTEAFF

J: TRBJ1-5
V: TRBV10-2
CDR3: CASSEFYLSYSNQPQHF

J: TRBJ2-2
V: TRBV12-5
CDR3: CASGLTGELFF

J: TRBJ1-2
V: TRBV7-9
CDR3: CASKRGDSEGYTF

J: TRBJ2-3
V: TRBV5-1
CDR3: CASSFMWEKDTQYF

J: TRBJ2-1
V: TRBV10-1
CDR3: CASGPDGRYNEQFF

J: TRBJ1-4
V: TRBV6-1
CDR3: CASTERGLINEKLFF

J: TRBJ2-2
V: TRBV10-1
CDR3: CASKSNTGELFF

J: TRBJ2-2
V: TRBV4-2
CDR3: CASSYPESSTGELFF

J: TRBJ1-1
V: TRBV9
CDR3: CASSAWSGTGIPTEAFF

J: TRBJ2-7
V: TRBV9
CDR3: CASSVGRGRVLDEQYF

J: TRBJ2-1
V: TRBV29-1
CDR3: CSVEGGEAGLEQFF

J: TRBJ2-3
V: TRBV27
CDR3: CASKTGGGTDTQYF

J: TRBJ2-1
V: TRBV7-6
CDR3: CASSSVLTGGVWEQFF

J: TRBJ2-7
V: TRBV3-1
CDR3: CASSHLWDRSYEQYF

J: TRBJ2-5
V: TRBV6-2/TRBV6-3
CDR3: CASTLDRVAGDLQETQYF

J: TRBJ1-5
V: TRBV27
CDR3: CASAGGFQPQHF

J: TRBJ2-1
V: TRBV5-6
CDR3: CASSLEGGNNEQFF

J: TRBJ2-6
V: TRBV29-1
CDR3: CSVEDMGQGLVGANVLTF

J: TRBJ2-1
V: TRBV20-1
CDR3: CSARGGISSYNEQFF

J: TRBJ2-7
V: TRBV11-2
CDR3: CASSSITGTYEQYF

J: TRBJ2-5
V: TRBV20-1
CDR3: CSAPQLNRDRLMETQYF

J: TRBJ2-3
V: TRBV21-1
CDR3: CASSPKEGTDTQYF

J: TRBJ2-1
V: TRBV29-1
CDR3: CSASGLSYNEQFF

J: TRBJ1-1
V: TRBV6-5
CDR3: CASSYSDSNTEAFF

J: TRBJ2-3
V: TRBV20-1
CDR3: CSAREPASTDTQYF